The clone carrying this T cell receptor beta chain showed up just a few times. Its antigen is not identified. Quantitative 5'-RACE with molecular barcodes was used to make the TCR beta libraries. Each CDR3 protein is one row after TCRdb ran MiXCR on the 5' RACE reads. The sample gives around 160,000 distinct CDR3 sequences, around a tenth of which show up once; 25% to 30% is in the top ten. V was trimmed by 1 base and J by 1 base, leaving 11 bases between them. This CDR3 is 16 amino acids long. The germline CDR1 and CDR2 sequences are SGHAT and FQNNGV. The record originates from a study of CD8 T cells in ankylosing spondylitis. Findings and caveats of the study: Seemingly distinctive of ankylosing spondylitis blood was a TCR beta motif formed by eight highly homologous variants. The authors reported significant enrichment of disease-linked clones in matched ankylosing spondylitis synovial fluid.

This TCR derives from a male donor with ankylosing spondylitis or in good health (not recorded which). Source material: blood, either unsorted or a sorted T cell fraction (not recorded which). J is TRBJ2-1 and V is TRBV11-2; the D is unclear. CDR3 protein: CASSLGSWGSYNEQFF. The DNA for the CDR3 is TGTGCCAGCAGCTTAGGGTCTTGGGGATCCTACAATGAGCAGTTCTTC.